This T cell receptor (beta chain) derives from a study of cytomegalovirus exposure and HLA in healthy donors. The study, taken as a whole, reports: One variant, a missense change in DCLRE1C, was linked in a later analysis to TCR beta V- and J-gene trimming. In a later analysis, several top co-occurrence clusters appeared linked to parvovirus B19, influenza, CMV and Epstein-Barr virus. For presence/absence analyses, sequencing depth was assumed to be roughly uniform across donors. 164 TCR beta chains were listed as cytomegalovirus-associated.

The CDR3 has 16 residues. Germline CDR1 LGHNA, CDR2 YNFKEQ. With V trimmed by 0 bases and J by 1 base, 3 bases remained unmatched. The PCR was carried out with 60 Vbeta primers and 13 Jbeta primers. The assay was immunoSEQ multiplex PCR, and TCRdb's table has in-frame clones only and misses some. The sample shows under 300,000 clones, 65% to 85% of them seen only once. About this clone: Its antigen is not known.

Sequenced material: PBMCs. The TCR comes from a female donor in good health and CMV-seronegative. J is TRBJ1-5 and V is TRBV4-2; 7 positions match TRBD1. In nucleotides, the CDR3 is TGTGCCAGCAGCCAAGAGACAGGGAGCAGCAATCAGCCCCAGCATTTT. Translated: CASSQETGSSNQPQHF.